The 31 T cell receptor beta chains below were found in one sample sequenced in a study of vaccination effects on CD4 cells after COVID-19. No cognate antigen is known for these TCRs. This table comes from immunoSEQ multiplex PCR, and its TCRdb copy is limited to in-frame clones, with some not included. The profile shows tens of thousands of clones, 80% to 85% of them singletons. Pools of viral peptides were used by the ViraFEST assay to expand antigen-specific CD4+ T cells ahead of sequencing. Cells that had been cultured for ten to eleven days were the source of isolated CD4+ T cells. The sample here was CD4+ T cells from PBMCs cultured with HCoV-229E spike peptides, taken before COVID-19 vaccination. All receptors come from a human donor who received a COVID-19 vaccine.

This rearrangement joins TRBV5-6 to TRBJ2-3; 8 bases are a match to TRBD2. After removal of 0 bases from V and 5 bases from J, the junction contained 8 bases not matched to a gene. The germline gives CDR1 SGHDT, CDR2 YYEEEE. The CDR3 length is 16 residues. CDR3 residues: CASSLGSGGARDTQYF. In DNA form, the CDR3 reads TGTGCCAGCAGCTTGGGTTCGGGGGGGGCGAGAGATACGCAGTATTTT.

This chain uses TRBV3-1 (or the pseudogene TRBV3-2) with TRBJ1-2, with a possible D match to TRBD1 (5 bases). The CDR3 length is 13 residues. CDR1 LGHDT and CDR2 YNNKEL come from the germline V gene (reference sequence). The V end lost 1 base, the J end lost 9 bases, and 12 bases lay between the germline ends. The chain's CDR3 is CASSQAAEGSYTF. The CDR3 coding sequence is TGTGCCAGCAGCCAAGCGGCGGAGGGGAGCTACACCTTC.

The V call is TRBV27, the J call TRBJ2-4; 11 bases agree with TRBD1. Per the germline V gene, CDR1 is MNHEY and CDR2 is SMNVEV (reference sequence). The CDR3 has 18 amino acids. With V trimmed by 1 base and J by 0 bases, 5 bases remained unmatched. Here the CDR3 reads CASSLWTGGGGAKNIQYF. The CDR3 DNA reads as TGTGCCAGCAGTTTATGGACAGGGGGCGGAGGAGCCAAAAACATTCAGTACTTC.

J is TRBJ2-5 and V is TRBV28, with TRBD1 matching over 7 bases. The CDR3 contains 15 residues. The germline gives CDR1 MDHEN, CDR2 SYDVKM. Trimming at V came to 8 bases and at J to 2 bases, leaving 11 bases not matched to a gene. The CDR3 is CASGYVGTEQETQYF. CDR3 coding DNA: TGTGCCAGCGGTTACGTAGGGACAGAGCAAGAGACCCAGTACTTC. The full variable domain, completed using reference TRBV28 and TRBJ2-5, is DVKVTQSSRYLVKRTGEKVFLECVQDMDHENMFWYRQDPGLGLRLIYFSYDVKMKEKGDIPEGYSVSREKKERFSLILESASTNQTSMYLCASGYVGTEQETQYFGPGTRLLVL.

The rearrangement joins TRBV5-4 to TRBJ2-3; no clear D gene. V lost 0 bases to trimming and J lost 0 bases, with 14 bases between them. Germline CDR1 is SGHNT and CDR2 is YYREEE (reference sequence). This CDR3 is 17 amino acids long. CDR3 region: CASSLDPGVFSTDTQYF. The CDR3 DNA reads TGTGCCAGCAGCTTGGACCCTGGGGTATTTAGCACAGATACGCAGTATTTT.

This clone was counted a few times. V and J are TRBV7-3 and TRBJ2-2, with a weak D call TRBD1 (6 bases). Germline CDR1 and CDR2: SGHTA and FQGTGA. This CDR3 has 13 residues. V was shortened by 6 bases and J by 3 bases, with 8 bases between the two germline ends. CDR3 residues: CASRQGHTGELFF. For the CDR3, the DNA is TGTGCCAGCAGACAGGGCCACACCGGGGAGCTGTTTTTT.

Here the CDR3 DNA reads TGTGCCAGCAGTTTACGGGAGGTCTACGAGCAGTACGTC. It yields the protein CASSLREVYEQYV. The chain recombines TRBV2 with TRBJ2-7; 7 bases match TRBD2. Germline-derived CDR1 and CDR2 are SNHLY and FYNNEI. CDR3 length: 13 residues. Trimming cost V 5 bases and J 3 bases; bases outside gene matches: 4.

CDR3 DNA sequence: TGTGCCAGCAGTTTAATTTCGTGGGGCAGGCCGGCCAAAAACATTCAGTACTTC. Translation gives CASSLISWGRPAKNIQYF. The rearrangement joins TRBV28 to TRBJ2-4; weak D call: TRBD1 (5 bases). The V end was cut by 2 bases, the J end by 1 base, with 18 bases between. Germline lookup yields CDR1 MDHEN and CDR2 SYDVKM. There are 18 residues in the CDR3.

By sample share, this clone is large. The chain couples TRBV19 to TRBJ2-1, with a tentative D call TRBD2 (5 bases). Per germline, CDR1 LNHDA and CDR2 SQIVND (reference sequence). V was trimmed by 3 bases and J by 6 bases, leaving 12 bases between them. The CDR3 loop spans 14 amino acids. The CDR3 DNA is TGTGCCAGTAGTATCGGCGTGGAGGTCAATGAGCAGTTCTTC. This encodes CASSIGVEVNEQFF.

The rearrangement links TRBV19 to TRBJ2-3; 7 nucleotides agree with TRBD1. The CDR3 has 16 residues. With 5 bases clipped from V and 0 bases from J, the junction kept 8 bases outside the gene matches. Germline V lookup: CDR1 LNHDA, CDR2 SQIVND (reference sequence). In nucleotides, the CDR3 is TGTGCCAGTAGTCCCCAGGGGGTGATAAGCACAGATACGCAGTATTTT. The encoded protein is CASSPQGVISTDTQYF.

The J gene is TRBJ2-5, the V gene TRBV11-3; D unresolved. The CDR3 is 13 residues long. Looked up from germline, CDR1 is SGHNT and CDR2 is YENEEA. The V end was cut by 5 bases, the J end by 3 bases, with 10 bases between. The DNA for the CDR3 is TGTGCCAGCAGCCCCCCGGAGAAAGAGACCCAGTACTTC. Amino acid sequence: CASSPPEKETQYF.

V and J are TRBV4-1 and TRBJ1-1; 9 bases fit TRBD1. CDR3 length equals 14 residues. Germline CDR1 and CDR2: MGHRA and YSYEKL. The J segment lost 11 bases and the V segment lost 3 bases, leaving 10 bases of the junction unmatched. The CDR3 nucleotides read TGCGCCAGCAGCCAGACCGGGACAGGGCTTGTCGCTTTCTTT. Protein: CASSQTGTGLVAFF.

CDR3 residues: CATSGVKYTTNEKLFF. Here the CDR3 DNA reads TGTGCCACCAGCGGGGTTAAGTATACAACTAATGAAAAACTGTTTTTT. V and J are TRBV15 and TRBJ1-4; D is unclear. This CDR3 region has 16 residues. CDR1 is LNHNV and CDR2 is YYDKDF in the germline V gene (reference sequence). Trimming removed 5 bases from V and 0 bases from J, with 13 bases in between.

V and J are TRBV21-1 and TRBJ2-7; the table calls TRBD2, which could not be checked here. TRBV21-1 constitutes a pseudogene. This CDR3 comprises 14 residues. CDR3 protein: CASSKLRSSGEQYV. The CDR3 nucleotides are TGTGCCAGCAGCAAATTACGGAGTTCGGGCGAGCAGTACGTC.

V usage is TRBV5-4 and J usage is TRBJ1-3, with a possible D match to TRBD1 (6 bases). Germline V gene data show CDR1 as SGHNT and CDR2 as YYREEE (reference sequence). Trimming pared 4 bases from V and 0 bases from J, leaving 14 bases between. The CDR3 covers 16 residues. CDR3 in amino acids: CASSAGGGLSGNTIYF. The CDR3 DNA follows: TGTGCCAGCAGCGCGGGGGGGGGCCTCTCTGGAAACACCATATATTTT.

V usage is TRBV5-4 and J usage is TRBJ2-5, with 7 bases fitting TRBD1. J lost 1 base, V lost 4 bases, and 10 bases had no gene match. This CDR3 is 16 amino acids long. From germline, CDR1 is SGHNT and CDR2 YYREEE (reference sequence). CDR3 region: CASSPKSAGGQETQYF. In DNA, the CDR3 is TGTGCCAGCAGCCCTAAGTCGGCAGGGGGCCAAGAGACCCAGTACTTC.

The count of this clone is one. The rearrangement uses TRBV4-1 and TRBJ2-3, with 9 bases aligning to TRBD1. After removal of 5 bases from V and 0 bases from J, the junction contained 6 bases not matched to a gene. The CDR3 extends over 16 amino acids. In germline, CDR1 is MGHRA, CDR2 YSYEKL. The CDR3 nucleotides are TGCGCCAGCAGCTACAGGGACAGGGTTAGCACAGATACGCAGTATTTT. It is translated as CASSYRDRVSTDTQYF.

This clone was counted between two and nine times. V and J are TRBV5-8 and TRBJ1-2, with D possibly matching TRBD1 (5 bases). Germline CDR1 SGHTS, CDR2 YDEGEE. V gave up 1 base and J gave up 9 bases, with 13 bases separating them. The CDR3 sequence is 13 residues long. CDR3 protein: CASSLYSGFRYTF. CDR3 nucleotides: TGTGCCAGCAGCTTGTATTCAGGGTTCCGCTACACCTTC.

The chain is built from TRBV9 and TRBJ1-1; 8 bases match TRBD1. J lost 5 bases, V lost 0 bases, and 6 bases had no gene match. Per the germline V gene, CDR1 is SGDLS and CDR2 is YYNGEE. The CDR3 has 15 residues. CDR3 sequence (DNA): TGTGCCAGCAGCGTAGGTGGACAGGGCTATACTGAAGCTTTCTTT. Residues: CASSVGGQGYTEAFF.

The V gene is TRBV5-1, the J gene TRBJ2-3; D remains ambiguous. This CDR3 is built from 14 residues. The germline CDR1 and CDR2 sequences are SGHRS and YFSETQ. V was clipped by 0 bases and J by 0 bases, with 5 bases between them. CDR3 sequence: CASSLGVSTDTQYF. The CDR3 DNA reads TGCGCCAGCAGCTTGGGAGTGAGCACAGATACGCAGTATTTT.

CDR3 sequence reads: CASSPRPSGGVETQYF. The CDR3 DNA reads TGTGCCAGCTCACCGCGGCCGAGCGGGGGAGTCGAGACCCAGTACTTC. This rearrangement joins TRBV18 to TRBJ2-5, with 8 bases fitting TRBD2. Per germline, CDR1 KGHSH and CDR2 LQKENI. The CDR3 extends over 16 amino acids. V was clipped by 3 bases and J by 5 bases; unmatched bases: 11.

The chain carries TRBV6-6 and TRBJ1-1, with D hard to call. The CDR3 spans 12 residues. Per the germline V gene, CDR1 is MNHNY and CDR2 is SVGAGI (reference sequence). V lost 6 bases, J lost 9 bases, and 14 bases lay in between. CDR3 protein: CASSPQIAKAFF. The CDR3 DNA reads TGTGCCAGCAGCCCGCAAATAGCAAAAGCTTTCTTT.

The rearrangement joins TRBV3-1 (or the pseudogene TRBV3-2) to TRBJ1-3, with D uncertain. CDR1 and CDR2 from the germline V gene are LGHDT and YNNKEL (reference sequence). Deletions cut 4 bases from V and 2 bases from J, with 12 bases between. This CDR3 contains 15 residues. CDR3: CASSLLDLPGNTIYF. The CDR3 DNA is TGTGCCAGCAGCCTATTGGACTTACCTGGAAACACCATATATTTT.

This clone was seen only once. The rearrangement uses TRBV24-1 and TRBJ2-2, with 7 bases aligning to TRBD1. This CDR3 comprises 16 residues. Germline-derived CDR1 and CDR2 are KGHDR and SFDVKD. V lost 4 bases to trimming and J lost 4 bases; unmatched junction nucleotides: 8. The CDR3 DNA is TGTGCCACCAGTGACCTTAGACAGGGACGCACCGGGGAGCTGTTTTTT. This codes for CATSDLRQGRTGELFF.

The chain is built from TRBV28 and TRBJ2-7, with 9 bases fitting TRBD1. The CDR3 has 15 amino acids. Trimming removed 5 bases from V and 3 bases from J; junction bases left unmatched: 8. Germline assignment: CDR1 MDHEN and CDR2 SYDVKM. In DNA, the CDR3 is TGTGCCAGCAGTGGGGGACAGGGTGGCTACTACGAGCAGTACGTC. This codes for CASSGGQGGYYEQYV.

J is TRBJ2-2 and V is TRBV6-1, with D possibly matching TRBD2 (5 bases). The germline gives CDR1 MNHNS, CDR2 SASEGT. The V and J ends lost 3 bases and 1 base respectively, with 9 bases between them. This CDR3 contains 15 residues. CDR3 sequence (DNA): TGTGCCAGCAGTGACCTTGGGAGGAACACCGGGGAGCTGTTTTTT. This sequence encodes CASSDLGRNTGELFF.

This chain connects TRBV15 to TRBJ2-3, with 8 nucleotides matching TRBD2. Germline V CDR1 and CDR2: LNHNV, YYDKDF (reference sequence). The CDR3 consists of 16 residues. Trimming cost V 1 base and J 2 bases; bases outside gene matches: 5. In DNA, the CDR3 is TGTGCCACCAGCAGAGGTATTAGCGGGGACACAGATACGCAGTATTTT. Translated: CATSRGISGDTDTQYF.

The gene calls are TRBV19 and TRBJ1-5, with 7 bases lining up with TRBD1. V trimming: 3 bases; J trimming: 5 bases; junction bases outside the gene matches: 4. The germline CDR1 and CDR2 sequences are LNHDA and SQIVND (reference sequence). The CDR3 contains 14 residues. Here the CDR3 reads CASSIPGGHQPQHF. In DNA form, the CDR3 reads TGTGCCAGTAGTATTCCAGGGGGACATCAGCCCCAGCATTTT.

This clone was seen only once. This chain links TRBV28 with TRBJ2-7; a weak D match, TRBD1 (5 bases). Trimming removed 4 bases from V and 0 bases from J, with 10 bases in between. The germline gives CDR1 MDHEN, CDR2 SYDVKM. This CDR3 comprises 14 residues. CDR3 sequence reads: CASSSSDSSYEQYV. CDR3 bases: TGTGCCAGCAGTTCCAGCGACAGCTCCTACGAGCAGTACGTC.

The V and J genes are TRBV2 and TRBJ2-1; D assignment may be TRBD1 or TRBD2 (5 bases each). CDR1 and CDR2 (germline): SNHLY, FYNNEI. Trimming removed 6 bases from V and 5 bases from J, with 14 bases in between. The CDR3 totals 14 residues. DNA of the CDR3: TGTGCCAGCAGAAGCCGGGACCCAGACAATGAGCAGTTCTTC. This translates into CASRSRDPDNEQFF.

V gene TRBV5-1 combines with J gene TRBJ1-4; the D gene is possibly TRBD1 (6 bases). The CDR3 is 16 amino acids. CDR1 SGHRS and CDR2 YFSETQ come from the germline V gene. V lost 1 base, J lost 6 bases, and 16 bases lay in between. The CDR3 region has the DNA TGCGCCAGCAGCTTGAGGGGGATTGGGTTGGATGAAAAACTGTTTTTT. Its translation: CASSLRGIGLDEKLFF.